This TCR beta chain derives from a study of shared clonotypes between healthy human individuals. Study-level findings and limits: Larger estimated richness was generally recorded for naive subsets relative to memory subsets. Non-shared clonotypes had lower generation probabilities than clonotypes shared by all four sorted-subset donors.

Generated by immunoSEQ multiplex PCR, the TCRdb table keeps only in-frame clones and is missing some. Of 170,000 or so clones listed, 65% to 70% are singletons. Germline V lookup: CDR1 SQVTM, CDR2 ANQGSEA. This CDR3 comprises 13 residues. The V end lost 7 bases, the J end lost 6 bases, and 15 bases lay between the germline ends. Worth noting for this clone: The antigen is not known.

The chain links TRBV29-1 to TRBJ2-2; D is perhaps TRBD2 (6 bases). This TCR was recovered from a man aged 25 to 40 in good health. The sample comprised memory CD4+ T cells sorted from blood. Subset specified: CD45RA-negative fraction. DNA of the CDR3: TGCAGCGCTAATCACGGGAGCCCCGGGGAGCTGTTTTTT. Translating gives CSANHGSPGELFF.